These T cell receptor beta chains were read from a single sample in a study of beta chain features in type 1 diabetes. Only in-frame clones appear in the TCRdb table, and some are missing; sequencing was by immunoSEQ multiplex PCR. The sample contains approximately 150,000 clones, more than 10% of which appear only once. The sequenced sample was central memory CD4+ T cells from blood. These receptors were collected from a young man with type 1 diabetes. CDR3s leave out the opening cysteine and the closing phenylalanine or tryptophan.

>TRBJ1-6|TRBV18
ASSPLTDSPLH
>TRBJ2-2|TRBV14
ASSQDTLANGELF
>TRBJ2-3|TRBV5-1
ASSFAGETDTQY
>TRBJ1-4|TRBV30
AWSTEAGQGGEKLF
>TRBJ2-1|TRBV28
ASSLGGGTYNEQF
>TRBJ2-7|TRBV5-1
ASSPGTASYEQY
>TRBJ1-3|TRBV5-1
ASSKQGAGNTIY
>TRBJ1-1|TRBV6-1
ASTSSTGRVAEAF
>TRBJ1-1|TRBV29-1
SVRLEGTEAF
>TRBJ2-7|TRBV5-4
ASSRESTYEQY
>TRBJ2-7|TRBV19
ASSKDTGSRGQY
>TRBJ2-7|TRBV11-2
ASSFLSGASSYEQY
>TRBJ2-5|TRBV2
ASSREQETQY
>TRBJ1-5|TRBV7-2
ASSFFNRDQPQH
>TRBJ1-6|TRBV27
ASSLLFGTGSSYNSPLH
>TRBJ2-6|TRBV27
ASSYAQSGANVLT
>TRBJ2-3|TRBV27
ASTRTSGTYRGTDTQY
>TRBJ2-1|TRBV9
ASSPRQYNEQF
>TRBJ2-4|TRBV21-1
ASRTGTSKNIQY
>TRBJ1-2|TRBV7-2
ASSPRRFPGVDGYT
>TRBJ1-1|TRBV29-1
SVVGTGVMNTEAF
>TRBJ2-2|TRBV5-5
ASSLAFAGDTGELF
>TRBJ2-7|TRBV7-8
ASSLARDRAREQY
>TRBJ1-2|TRBV25-1
ASSVPNYGYT
>TRBJ1-1|TRBV7-2
ASSLPGDSAF
>TRBJ1-2|TRBV28
ASSSTLVGGFGYT
>TRBJ2-6|TRBV5-4
ASSFPSGAGANVLT
>TRBJ2-3|TRBV6-5
ASSGGGVTDTQY
>TRBJ2-3|TRBV5-1
ASSLQTGVLDTQY
>TRBJ2-3|TRBV6-1
ASSERLAGTDTQY
>TRBJ1-1|TRBV18
ASSPDRAGVNTEAF
>TRBJ2-2|TRBV10-3
AISVVAIEGTGELF
>TRBJ2-7|TRBV29-1
SVQAHNDEQY
>TRBJ2-7|TRBV7-2
ASSSSSDSRYEQY
>TRBJ1-6|TRBV7-9
ASTQTGASPLH
>TRBJ1-5|TRBV5-1
ASSLEPDQPQH
>TRBJ2-3|TRBV7-2
ASSLEGAGGTDTQY
>TRBJ2-7|TRBV6-5
ASSYSRGYEQY
>TRBJ1-1|TRBV28
ASGQGTVFSPF
>TRBJ1-2|TRBV6-6
ASSYSNYGYT
>TRBJ1-2|TRBV4-2
ASSQVEGADYGYT
>TRBJ2-3|TRBV5-1
ASNPRRGDTDTQY
>TRBJ2-5|TRBV9
ASSTSSGPLRETQY
>TRBJ2-4|TRBV20-1
SATPSGIQY
>TRBJ1-1|TRBV14
ASSGTATEAF
>TRBJ2-1|TRBV5-6
ASSLIRGTEQF
>TRBJ2-7|TRBV7-6
ASSINRENEQY
>TRBJ1-3|TRBV2
ASSPTGVRGNTIY